This TCR beta chain comes out of a study of T cell responses to AZD1222 COVID-19 vaccine. Study-level findings and limits: Elevations in Spike-specific TCR breadth and depth followed administration of two AZD1222 doses. At baseline, seropositivity was found in only 5 to 7 AZD1222 recipients. Clonal diversity was possibly underestimated, and the donors were mostly white British, with more females. Targeting of unmutated variant regions was reportedly seen in nearly half of spike-specific TCRs.

With respect to this clone: As yet, its antigen is unknown.

The germline V gene has CDR1 SGHDT and CDR2 YYEEEE. This CDR3 has 13 amino acids. V was cut by 7 bases and J by 5 bases, with 15 bases left in between. Method: immunoSEQ multiplex PCR; TCRdb's copy keeps in-frame clones and lacks some. The top ten clones hold about 3.4% of a sample with 120,000 to 150,000 clones, less than 95% of them seen once. The origin of this receptor is an adult in good health. Source: peripheral blood, taken on day 0 of AZD1222 vaccination. This chain links TRBV5-6 with TRBJ1-1, with a possible D match to TRBD1 (5 bases). The CDR3 nucleotides read TGTGCCAGCCGACCGACAGAGGGGACTGAAGCTTTCTTT. The encoded protein is CASRPTEGTEAFF.